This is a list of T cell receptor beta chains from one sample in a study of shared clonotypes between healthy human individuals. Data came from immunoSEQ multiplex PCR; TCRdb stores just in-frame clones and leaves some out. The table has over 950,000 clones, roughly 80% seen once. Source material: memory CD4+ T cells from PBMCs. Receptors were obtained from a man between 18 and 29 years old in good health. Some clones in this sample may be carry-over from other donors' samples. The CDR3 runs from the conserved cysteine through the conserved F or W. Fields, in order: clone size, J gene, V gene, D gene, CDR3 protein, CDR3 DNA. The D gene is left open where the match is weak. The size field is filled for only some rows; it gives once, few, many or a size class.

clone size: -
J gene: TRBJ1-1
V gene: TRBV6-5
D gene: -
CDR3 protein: CASSYEGYTEAFF
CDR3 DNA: TGTGCCAGCAGTTACGAGGGATACACTGAAGCTTTCTTT

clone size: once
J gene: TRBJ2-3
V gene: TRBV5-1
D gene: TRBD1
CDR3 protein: CASSPGGTGDTDTQYF
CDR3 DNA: TGCGCCAGCAGCCCGGGAGGGACAGGGGACACAGATACGCAGTATTTT

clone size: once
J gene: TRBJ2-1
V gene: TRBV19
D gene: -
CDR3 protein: CASSIWGGNNEQFF
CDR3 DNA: TGTGCCAGTAGTATTTGGGGCGGCAACAATGAGCAGTTCTTC

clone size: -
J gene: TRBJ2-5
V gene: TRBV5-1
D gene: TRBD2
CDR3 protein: CASSRTSGQETQYF
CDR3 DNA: TGCGCCAGCAGCCGGACTAGCGGCCAAGAGACCCAGTACTTC

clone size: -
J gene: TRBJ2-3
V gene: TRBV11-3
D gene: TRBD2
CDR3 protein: CASSISGASTDTQYF
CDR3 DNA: TGTGCCAGCAGCATAAGCGGGGCTAGCACAGATACGCAGTATTTT

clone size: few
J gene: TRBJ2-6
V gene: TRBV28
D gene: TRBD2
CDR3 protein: CASGSGNLPSGANVLTF
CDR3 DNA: TGTGCCAGCGGGAGCGGGAATCTCCCCTCTGGGGCCAACGTCCTGACTTTC

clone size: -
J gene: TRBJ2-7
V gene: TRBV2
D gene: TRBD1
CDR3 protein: CASSTDRGPSYEQYF
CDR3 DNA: TGTGCCAGCAGCACCGACAGGGGGCCCTCCTACGAGCAGTACTTC

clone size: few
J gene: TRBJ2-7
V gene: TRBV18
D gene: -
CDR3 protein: CASSPPGGYEQYF
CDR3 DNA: TGTGCCAGCTCACCACCAGGGGGCTACGAGCAGTACTTC

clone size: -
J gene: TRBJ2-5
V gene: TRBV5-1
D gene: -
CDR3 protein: CASSLTGTTPQETQYF
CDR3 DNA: TGCGCCAGCAGCTTAACCGGGACAACTCCCCAAGAGACCCAGTACTTC

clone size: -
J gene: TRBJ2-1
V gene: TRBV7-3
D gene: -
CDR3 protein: CASSRGDEQFF
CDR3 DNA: TGTGCCAGCAGCCGAGGGGATGAGCAGTTCTTC

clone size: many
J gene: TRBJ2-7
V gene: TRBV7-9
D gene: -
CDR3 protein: CASSPRTLVDEQYF
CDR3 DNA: TGTGCCAGCAGCCCCCGGACCCTCGTGGACGAGCAGTACTTC

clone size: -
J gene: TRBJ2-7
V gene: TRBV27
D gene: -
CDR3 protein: CASSSPWGKSSYEQYF
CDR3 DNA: TGTGCCAGCAGTTCGCCGTGGGGGAAAAGCTCCTACGAGCAGTACTTC

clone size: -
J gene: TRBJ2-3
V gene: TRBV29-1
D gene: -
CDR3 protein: CSADPGSTDTQYF
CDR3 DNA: TGCAGCGCGGATCCCGGCAGTACAGATACGCAGTATTTT

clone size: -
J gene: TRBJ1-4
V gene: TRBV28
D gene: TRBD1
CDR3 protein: CASRQGLATNEKLFF
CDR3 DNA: TGTGCCAGCCGACAGGGCCTTGCAACTAATGAAAAACTGTTTTTT

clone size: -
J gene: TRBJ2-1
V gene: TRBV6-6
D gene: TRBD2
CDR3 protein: CASSLAGGLGEQFF
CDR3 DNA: TGTGCCAGCAGTCTAGCGGGAGGGCTAGGTGAGCAGTTCTTC

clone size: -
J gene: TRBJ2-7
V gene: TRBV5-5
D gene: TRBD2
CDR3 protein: CASSLLAGGLYEQYF
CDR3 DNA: TGTGCCAGCAGCTTACTAGCGGGAGGACTATACGAGCAGTACTTC

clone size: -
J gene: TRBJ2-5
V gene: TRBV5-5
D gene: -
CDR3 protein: CASSSGGETQYF
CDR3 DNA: TGTGCCAGCAGTTCAGGGGGGGAAACCCAGTACTTC

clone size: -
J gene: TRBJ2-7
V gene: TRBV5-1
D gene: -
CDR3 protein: CASSFTGPEQYF
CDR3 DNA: TGCGCCAGCAGCTTTACAGGGCCTGAGCAGTACTTC

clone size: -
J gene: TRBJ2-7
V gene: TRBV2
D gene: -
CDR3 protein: CASSDRLGRLSSYEQYF
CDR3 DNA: TGTGCCAGCAGTGATCGGCTAGGGCGGCTAAGCTCCTACGAGCAGTACTTC

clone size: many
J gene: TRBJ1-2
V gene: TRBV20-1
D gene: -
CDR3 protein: CSASPFGGYTF
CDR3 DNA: TGCAGTGCTAGCCCGTTTGGTGGCTACACCTTC

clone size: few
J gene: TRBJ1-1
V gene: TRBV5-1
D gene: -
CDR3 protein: CASEQGNQNTEAFF
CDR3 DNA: TGCGCCAGTGAACAGGGAAACCAAAACACTGAAGCTTTCTTT

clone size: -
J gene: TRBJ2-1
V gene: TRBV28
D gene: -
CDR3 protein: CASSLLAGMNEQFF
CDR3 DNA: TGTGCCAGCAGTTTATTGGCAGGTATGAATGAGCAGTTCTTC

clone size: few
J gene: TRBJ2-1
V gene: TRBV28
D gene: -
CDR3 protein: CASSLPGQLRTQFF
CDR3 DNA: TGTGCCAGCAGTCTACCCGGACAGCTAAGAACGCAGTTCTTC

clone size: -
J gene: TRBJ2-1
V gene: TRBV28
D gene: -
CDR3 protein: CAGGDPLGTYNEQFF
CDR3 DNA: TGTGCCGGAGGGGACCCATTAGGCACCTACAATGAGCAGTTCTTC

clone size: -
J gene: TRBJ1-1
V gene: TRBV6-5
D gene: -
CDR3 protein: CAIRETGTHTEAFF
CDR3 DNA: TGTGCCATCAGAGAAACCGGGACGCACACTGAAGCTTTCTTT

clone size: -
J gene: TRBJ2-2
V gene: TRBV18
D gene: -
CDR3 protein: CASSPTDPQRELFF
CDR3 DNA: TGTGCCAGCTCACCGACGGACCCTCAGAGGGAGCTGTTTTTT

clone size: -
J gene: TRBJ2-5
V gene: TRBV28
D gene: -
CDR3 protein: CASRRLKETQYF
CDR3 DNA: TGTGCCAGCAGGAGGTTGAAAGAGACCCAGTACTTC